Following are 25 T cell receptor beta chains from one sample sequenced in a study of spatial heterogeneity in lung cancer. TCRdb reprocessed the 5' RACE reads with MiXCR, giving one entry per CDR3 protein. The sample holds tens of thousands of distinct CDR3 sequences, roughly 13% seen once. Time point described: sample taken at primary tumor resection. Sequencing covered unsorted whole RNA taken from tumor, nontumor lung or frozen PBMC. The sequencing here drew on PBMCs, taken at surgery. Source of these receptors: a male donor with early-stage non-small cell lung cancer.

The chain recombines TRBV5-5 with TRBJ2-7; possible D gene TRBD1, 5 bases. This CDR3 has 15 amino acids. Germline V gene data show CDR1 as SGHKS and CDR2 as YYEKEE (reference sequence). Trimming took off 0 bases at V and 2 bases at J, with 12 bases between the two ends. The CDR3 DNA sequence: TGTGCCAGCAGCTTGGGCAGGGTAAGGGCCTACGAGCAGTACTTC. Protein: CASSLGRVRAYEQYF.

In its sample, this clonotype was seen a few times. The V and J genes are TRBV18 and TRBJ2-1, with D unresolved. V was clipped by 0 bases and J by 10 bases, with 7 bases between them. Germline assignment: CDR1 KGHSH and CDR2 LQKENI. The CDR3 sequence is 12 residues long. This CDR3 reads CASSPPSAEQFF. The CDR3 DNA reads TGTGCCAGCTCACCACCGAGTGCGGAGCAGTTCTTC.

The chain recombines TRBV5-4 with TRBJ1-1, with TRBD1 matching 8 bases. This CDR3 is 15 amino acids long. Trimming removed 0 bases from V and 4 bases from J; junction bases left unmatched: 5. The germline V gene has CDR1 SGHNT and CDR2 YYREEE (reference sequence). The chain's CDR3 is CASSLAAQGATEAFF. The CDR3 region has the DNA TGTGCCAGCAGCTTGGCAGCGCAGGGGGCCACTGAAGCTTTCTTT.

The genes are TRBV6-5 and TRBJ2-6; D gene unclear. With 7 bases removed from V and 2 bases from J, the gap between germline ends came to 6 bases. This CDR3 has 13 residues. Germline V gene sequence: CDR1 MNHEY, CDR2 SVGAGI. The CDR3 DNA reads as TGTGCCAGCAATGCCGCTGGGGCCAACGTCCTGACTTTC. Translated: CASNAAGANVLTF.

This clonotype was detected only a few times. The chain has TRBV6-1 and TRBJ1-5; 7 nucleotides line up with TRBD1. The J segment lost 4 bases and the V segment lost 2 bases, leaving 5 bases of the junction unmatched. The CDR3 contains 15 residues. Germline V gene lookup returns CDR1 MNHNS and CDR2 SASEGT. CDR3 in DNA: TGTGCCAGCAGTGAATGGGACAGAGGGAATCAGCCCCAGCATTTT. Its protein is CASSEWDRGNQPQHF.

To note about this clonotype: One end of the junction varies from germline; a read error may be responsible. V is TRBV24-1 and J is TRBJ1-2; D is ambiguous. The CDR3 is 12 amino acids. Germline V gene sequence: CDR1 KGHDR, CDR2 SFDVKD. For the CDR3, the DNA is TGTGCCACCAGTGATGCGGGCCCTTCCTACACGTTC. Protein sequence: CATSDAGPSYTF.

This clonotype was seen at least ten times. CDR3 sequence reads: CATSALDGQETQYF. In DNA, the CDR3 is TGTGCCACCAGTGCCTTGGACGGCCAAGAGACCCAGTACTTC. The chain joins TRBV24-1 to TRBJ2-5; D is ambiguous. Between the trimmed V and J ends, which lost 5 bases and 1 base, there was a span of 10 bases. The CDR3 consists of 14 residues. Per germline, CDR1 KGHDR and CDR2 SFDVKD.

This clonotype was seen ten or more times. The chain is built from TRBV5-1 and TRBJ2-2, with 7 bases identical to TRBD1. V shed 6 bases, J shed 6 bases, and the junction held 5 bases outside the gene matches. The CDR3 runs 13 residues. Germline CDR1 and CDR2: SGHRS and YFSETQ. The CDR3 here is CASTPDRPGELFF. In nucleotides, the CDR3 is TGCGCCAGCACTCCGGACAGGCCCGGGGAGCTGTTTTTT.

This clonotype appeared many times. This sequence joins TRBV7-3 and TRBJ1-2; the match to TRBD1 covers 7 bases. The CDR3 spans 13 residues. CDR1 and CDR2 (germline): SGHTA, FQGTGA. After removal of 2 bases from V and 6 bases from J, the junction contained 3 bases not matched to a gene. Here the CDR3 reads CASSLRQGHGYTF. The CDR3 DNA follows: TGTGCCAGCAGCTTACGACAGGGCCATGGCTACACCTTC.

This clonotype was found a few times. V usage is TRBV10-2 and J usage is TRBJ2-5, with 14 bases fitting TRBD2. The CDR3 has 16 residues. Germline V CDR1 and CDR2: WSHSY, SAAADI. J lost 3 bases, V lost 5 bases, and 5 bases had no gene match. For the CDR3, the DNA is TGCGCCAGCAGTTTGCCGGGACTAGCGGGAGAAGAGACCCAGTACTTC. It is translated as CASSLPGLAGEETQYF.

In this sample, this clonotype turned up a few times. The chain carries TRBV12-3 or TRBV12-4 and TRBJ2-2; D could derive from TRBD1 or TRBD2 (6 bases each). Deletions cut 7 bases from V and 3 bases from J, with 15 bases between. There are 15 residues in the CDR3. The chain's CDR3 is CASIGGGWDTGELFF. In nucleotides, the CDR3 is TGTGCCAGCATAGGGGGAGGCTGGGACACCGGGGAGCTGTTTTTT.

This clonotype has more than one count but fewer than ten. Written as DNA, the CDR3 is TGTGCCAGCAGTGGTGGAAACACCATATATTTT. Translation gives CASSGGNTIYF. The V gene is TRBV25-1, the J gene TRBJ1-3; D is uncertain. From germline, CDR1 is MGHDK and CDR2 SYGVNS. With 4 bases removed from V and 3 bases from J, the gap between germline ends came to 1 base. The CDR3 runs to 11 residues.

The V gene is TRBV7-9, the J gene TRBJ2-3; D unclear. V lost 5 bases and J 5 bases, leaving 11 bases between the germline ends. CDR3 size: 13 residues. The germline gives CDR1 SEHNR, CDR2 FQNEAQ (reference sequence). The CDR3 reads CASSRLQKDTQYF. CDR3 DNA sequence: TGTGCCAGCAGCCGTTTACAGAAAGATACGCAGTATTTT.

V gene TRBV7-9 combines with J gene TRBJ2-3; D ambiguous. CDR3 length: 13 amino acids. The V gene's germline CDR1 is SEHNR and CDR2 FQNEAQ (reference sequence). The germline V and J ends were trimmed by 3 bases and 2 bases, with 6 bases remaining between them. In nucleotides, the CDR3 is TGTGCCAGCAGCTTCCCGTCCACAGATACGCAGTATTTT. Its translation is CASSFPSTDTQYF.

In this sample, this clonotype turned up many times. This rearrangement joins TRBV29-1 to TRBJ1-1, with TRBD1 matching over 9 bases. V was pared by 1 base and J by 7 bases, with 1 base of the junction left unmatched. This CDR3 is 12 amino acids long. The germline CDR1 and CDR2 sequences are SQVTM and ANQGSEA. The CDR3 DNA is TGCAGCGTTGAAGGGGACAGGGTTGAAGCTTTCTTT. This sequence encodes CSVEGDRVEAFF. The full variable domain, rest sourced from reference TRBV29-1 and TRBJ1-1, is SAVISQKPSRDICQRGTSLTIQCQVDSQVTMMFWYRQQPGQSLTLIATANQGSEATYESGFVIDKFPISRPNLTFSTLTVSNMSPEDSSIYLCSVEGDRVEAFFGQGTRLTVV.

The chain uses TRBV24-1 and TRBJ1-4; the D gene is possibly TRBD1 (5 bases). V was cut by 1 base and J by 7 bases, with 12 bases left in between. Germline V CDR1 and CDR2: KGHDR, SFDVKD. There are 15 residues in the CDR3. Written as DNA, the CDR3 is TGTGCCACCAGTGATTTCCAGGGCAGGAGTGAAAAACTGTTTTTT. It specifies CATSDFQGRSEKLFF.

This clonotype has ten or more counts. The chain has TRBV6-6 and TRBJ2-1; 7 positions match TRBD1. The ends lost 2 bases at V and 1 base at J; junction bases unmatched: 14. CDR3 length: 19 residues. Germline CDR1 and CDR2: MNHNY and SVGAGI (reference sequence). CDR3 in amino acids: CASSYVLFGTVDSYNEQFF. DNA of the CDR3: TGTGCCAGCAGTTACGTTTTATTTGGGACAGTTGATTCCTACAATGAGCAGTTCTTC.

This clonotype appeared a few times. This chain connects TRBV5-1 to TRBJ2-5; 8 bases agree with TRBD1. The CDR3 is 15 residues long. Trimming at V came to 1 base and at J to 4 bases, leaving 6 bases not matched to a gene. Germline assignment: CDR1 SGHRS and CDR2 YFSETQ. CDR3 in DNA: TGCGCCAGCAGCTTGTCCGGGACAGGTATAGAGACCCAGTACTTC. Translating it yields CASSLSGTGIETQYF.

This clonotype turned up a few times. The V gene is TRBV20-1, the J gene TRBJ1-4; D is uncertain. The CDR3 totals 15 residues. Between the trimmed V and J ends, which lost 0 bases and 3 bases, there was a span of 11 bases. Germline CDR1 reads DFQATT; CDR2 reads SNEGSKA (reference sequence). CDR3 sequence: CSARDLGKANEKLFF. For the CDR3, the DNA is TGCAGTGCTAGAGATTTAGGAAAGGCTAATGAAAAACTGTTTTTT.

There are a few counts of this clonotype. The rearrangement joins TRBV5-1 to TRBJ2-7, with D possibly being TRBD2 (6 bases). There are 14 residues in the CDR3. The V gene lost 5 bases and the J gene lost 2 bases, with 14 bases spanning the gap. Germline V gives CDR1 SGHRS, CDR2 YFSETQ. CDR3 sequence reads: CASSVAGKAYEQYF. DNA of the CDR3: TGCGCCAGCAGTGTGGCGGGAAAAGCCTACGAGCAGTACTTC.

The V gene is TRBV20-1, the J gene TRBJ2-5; D might be TRBD2 (5 bases). Germline values: CDR1 DFQATT, CDR2 SNEGSKA (reference sequence). This CDR3 spans 13 amino acids. V dropped 6 bases and J dropped 3 bases, with 14 bases sitting between them. CDR3 in amino acids: CSAAGGPEETQYF. The CDR3 nucleotides are TGCAGTGCCGCAGGAGGACCCGAAGAGACCCAGTACTTC.

The gene calls are TRBV20-1 and TRBJ2-5, with D uncertain. Per the germline V gene, CDR1 is DFQATT and CDR2 is SNEGSKA (reference sequence). V was clipped by 0 bases and J by 6 bases, with 5 bases between them. The CDR3 sequence is 11 residues long. Written as DNA, the CDR3 is TGCAGTGCTAGAGATTTGCAGACCCAGTACTTC. Translation: CSARDLQTQYF.

This chain links TRBV2 with TRBJ2-3; tentative D call: TRBD2 (6 bases). Trimming shortened V by 8 bases and J by 6 bases, and 12 bases separated the two germline ends. Germline V gives CDR1 SNHLY, CDR2 FYNNEI. The CDR3 totals 12 residues. The CDR3 region is CASGDWTDTQYF. CDR3 coding DNA: TGTGCCAGCGGGGACTGGACGGATACGCAGTATTTT.

This clonotype was seen more than once but under ten times. The CDR3 sequence: CASSIGGQPQHF. CDR3 in DNA: TGTGCCAGTAGTATAGGGGGTCAGCCCCAGCATTTT. The rearrangement links TRBV19 to TRBJ1-5, with no clear D. CDR1 is LNHDA and CDR2 is SQIVND in the germline V gene (reference sequence). The CDR3 is 12 residues long. The V and J ends lost 1 base and 6 bases respectively, with 4 bases between them.

This clonotype was seen repeatedly, ten times or more. The chain combines TRBV5-1 with TRBJ1-5; 12 bases match TRBD1. Germline trimming cut 4 bases from V and 7 bases from J; bases unmatched to any gene: 6. CDR3 length: 15 amino acids. The germline CDR1 and CDR2 sequences are SGHRS and YFSETQ. The CDR3 sequence: CASSPGTGGDQPQHF. The CDR3 region has the DNA TGCGCCAGCAGCCCCGGGACAGGGGGCGACCAGCCCCAGCATTTT.